This T cell receptor beta chain originates from a study of CD8 T cells in ankylosing spondylitis. This CDR3 comprises 14 residues. The V end lost 4 bases, the J end lost 5 bases, and 12 bases lay between the germline ends. Germline assignment: CDR1 MNHNS and CDR2 SASEGT. Study conclusions and caveats: Matched synovial fluid from ankylosing spondylitis patients was reported to be enriched for disease-linked clones.

One entry per CDR3 protein results from TCRdb running MiXCR on the 5' RACE reads. The sample lists about 360,000 distinct CDR3 sequences, about 15% seen once, with 1.1% in the top ten. This clonotype was seen a handful of times. Its antigen is unidentified. The sequence was collected from a male donor with ankylosing spondylitis or in good health (not recorded which). The V call is TRBV6-1, the J call TRBJ2-1; D possibly corresponds to TRBD2 (5 bases). The sample was blood, either unsorted or a sorted T cell fraction (not recorded which). The CDR3 reads CASSGRGPNNEQFF. CDR3 nucleotide sequence: TGTGCCAGCAGTGGAAGAGGGCCCAACAATGAGCAGTTCTTC.